This TCR beta chain was retrieved from a study of shared clonotypes between healthy human individuals. Study-level information: Researchers drew samples from two women and three men aged 18 to 49.

With respect to this clone: Its specificity is not known.

Per the germline V gene, CDR1 is LNHDA and CDR2 is SQIVND (reference sequence). The CDR3 has 13 amino acids. Deletions cut 6 bases from V and 5 bases from J, with 11 bases between. Naive CD8 isolation took CD45RO-negative cells positively selected for CCR7 and excluded terminally differentiated effector memory CD45RA+ cells. Sorted-subset replicate PCR reactions were performed with approximately 180 ng DNA, corresponding to roughly 29,000 T cell genomes. Authors' data handling: ImmunoSEQ sequences covered only the junction and lacked quality scores; filtering therefore differed. The table came from immunoSEQ multiplex PCR; TCRdb's copy has only in-frame clones and leaves some out. V, J and clone size are taken as reported in that table, and D and trimming were inferred from the DNA itself. The table lists hundreds of thousands of clones, approximately 96% of them singletons. Study outcomes and limitations: In having few donors, the study represented limited genetic and exposure-history diversity.

The chain recombines TRBV19 with TRBJ2-1; D may be TRBD2 (5 bases). This clonotype was obtained from a woman aged 25 to 45 in good health. Specimen: naive CD8+ T cells sorted from blood. This CDR3 is CASRPGLNNEQFF. In DNA, the CDR3 is TGTGCCAGTAGACCAGGACTTAACAATGAGCAGTTCTTC.